Listed below are T cell receptor beta chains from one sample, sequenced in a study of cytomegalovirus exposure and HLA in healthy donors. The assay was immunoSEQ multiplex PCR, and TCRdb's table has in-frame clones only and misses some. Counted here are about 150,000 clones, less than 85% occurring once; the ten biggest clones make up roughly 6.3%. Sequenced input: PBMCs. These receptors were collected from a middle-aged man in good health and CMV-seropositive. The CDR3 runs from the conserved cysteine through the conserved F or W. The D gene is left open where the match is weak. Where a row states a size, it is once, few, many or the class of an expanded clone; other rows omit it.

d_call: -
clone_size: -
v_call: TRBV18
j_call: TRBJ2-5
cdr3_nt: TGTGCCAGCTCACCATCGACAGTATTAATTCAAGAGACCCAGTACTTC
cdr3_aa: CASSPSTVLIQETQYF

d_call: TRBD2
clone_size: -
v_call: TRBV5-1
j_call: TRBJ2-7
cdr3_nt: TGCGCCAGCAGCACCGGGACTAGCCTCTACGAGCAGTACTTC
cdr3_aa: CASSTGTSLYEQYF

d_call: TRBD2
clone_size: few
v_call: TRBV11-2
j_call: TRBJ2-3
cdr3_nt: TGTGCCAGCAGCTCCGGGACTAGCTCAGATACGCAGTATTTT
cdr3_aa: CASSSGTSSDTQYF

d_call: TRBD1
clone_size: -
v_call: TRBV28
j_call: TRBJ2-7
cdr3_nt: TGTGCCAGCAGCCGTTCCGGGACAGCCTACGAGCAGTACTTC
cdr3_aa: CASSRSGTAYEQYF

d_call: -
clone_size: -
v_call: TRBV6-1
j_call: TRBJ2-7
cdr3_nt: TGTGCCAGCAAGCAGGGTCCTCTTAGCTCCTACGAGCAGTACTTC
cdr3_aa: CASKQGPLSSYEQYF

d_call: TRBD1
clone_size: -
v_call: TRBV7-3
j_call: TRBJ2-2
cdr3_nt: TGTGCCAGCAGCCCCGGGACAGGGGGCACCGGGGAGCTGTTTTTT
cdr3_aa: CASSPGTGGTGELFF

d_call: TRBD1
clone_size: -
v_call: TRBV5-1
j_call: TRBJ2-7
cdr3_nt: TGCGCCAGCAGCCCGGACAGGGGGCGATACGAGCAGTACTTC
cdr3_aa: CASSPDRGRYEQYF

d_call: -
clone_size: -
v_call: TRBV25-1
j_call: TRBJ2-5
cdr3_nt: TGTGCCAGCAGGGGAACCCGGGACTACCAAGAGACCCAGTACTTC
cdr3_aa: CASRGTRDYQETQYF

d_call: -
clone_size: -
v_call: TRBV11-2
j_call: TRBJ1-1
cdr3_nt: TGTGCCAGCAGCCCCGGACCGGGGGGGACTGAAGCTTTCTTT
cdr3_aa: CASSPGPGGTEAFF

d_call: -
clone_size: -
v_call: TRBV29-1
j_call: TRBJ1-1
cdr3_nt: TGCAGCGCCTACAGGGTTATGAACACTGAAGCTTTCTTT
cdr3_aa: CSAYRVMNTEAFF